A selection of T cell receptor beta chains follows, all from one sample in a study of neurological immune-mediated disorders. TCRdb passed the 5' RACE reads through MiXCR, listing each CDR3 protein once. The table lists roughly 62,000 distinct CDR3 sequences, approximately 10% of them singletons. Sequences were obtained from PBMCs. All receptors derive from a man aged 55 to 70 in good health. CDR3s include the opening cysteine and the closing phenylalanine or tryptophan. The D gene is left open where the match is weak. Size is stated for part of the rows, as once, few or many counts, or as a class when the clone is expanded.

CDR3 protein: CSARKARGQWRYKQYF; D gene: .; clone size: .; CDR3 length: 16; J gene: TRBJ2-7; V gene: TRBV20-1
CDR3 protein: CASSQAGTGSSGANVLTF; D gene: TRBD1; clone size: .; CDR3 length: 18; J gene: TRBJ2-6; V gene: TRBV3-1
CDR3 protein: CASSSIWGAAYNEQFF; D gene: .; clone size: .; CDR3 length: 16; J gene: TRBJ2-1; V gene: TRBV5-6
CDR3 protein: CASGQRSETQYF; D gene: .; clone size: many; CDR3 length: 12; J gene: TRBJ2-5; V gene: TRBV2
CDR3 protein: CASSFGGSSYNSPLHF; D gene: .; clone size: many; CDR3 length: 16; J gene: TRBJ1-6; V gene: TRBV5-1
CDR3 protein: CASSEVDTQYF; D gene: .; clone size: many; CDR3 length: 11; J gene: TRBJ2-3; V gene: TRBV5-1
CDR3 protein: CPEAPGTKDTQYF; D gene: .; clone size: .; CDR3 length: 13; J gene: TRBJ2-3; V gene: TRBV29-1
CDR3 protein: CASSLERGTDTQYF; D gene: .; clone size: many; CDR3 length: 14; J gene: TRBJ2-3; V gene: TRBV5-1
CDR3 protein: CASSLSGVGYEQYF; D gene: .; clone size: many; CDR3 length: 14; J gene: TRBJ2-7; V gene: TRBV7-9
CDR3 protein: CASSSTGIYGYTF; D gene: .; clone size: many; CDR3 length: 13; J gene: TRBJ1-2; V gene: TRBV5-1
CDR3 protein: CASSWDRGRDGYTF; D gene: TRBD1; clone size: many; CDR3 length: 14; J gene: TRBJ1-2; V gene: TRBV7-2
CDR3 protein: CASSLAGGGRSNSPLHF; D gene: .; clone size: many; CDR3 length: 17; J gene: TRBJ1-6; V gene: TRBV7-8
CDR3 protein: CASSPSTNEKLFF; D gene: .; clone size: many; CDR3 length: 13; J gene: TRBJ1-4; V gene: TRBV7-2
CDR3 protein: CASSLGGSSTDTQYF; D gene: .; clone size: many; CDR3 length: 15; J gene: TRBJ2-3; V gene: TRBV5-1
CDR3 protein: CASKLRGRNTEAFF; D gene: .; clone size: many; CDR3 length: 14; J gene: TRBJ1-1; V gene: TRBV6-5
CDR3 protein: CASSPGLGEKLFF; D gene: .; clone size: many; CDR3 length: 13; J gene: TRBJ1-4; V gene: TRBV7-2
CDR3 protein: CASKVVGTGTTNNYGYTF; D gene: TRBD1; clone size: many; CDR3 length: 18; J gene: TRBJ1-2; V gene: TRBV27